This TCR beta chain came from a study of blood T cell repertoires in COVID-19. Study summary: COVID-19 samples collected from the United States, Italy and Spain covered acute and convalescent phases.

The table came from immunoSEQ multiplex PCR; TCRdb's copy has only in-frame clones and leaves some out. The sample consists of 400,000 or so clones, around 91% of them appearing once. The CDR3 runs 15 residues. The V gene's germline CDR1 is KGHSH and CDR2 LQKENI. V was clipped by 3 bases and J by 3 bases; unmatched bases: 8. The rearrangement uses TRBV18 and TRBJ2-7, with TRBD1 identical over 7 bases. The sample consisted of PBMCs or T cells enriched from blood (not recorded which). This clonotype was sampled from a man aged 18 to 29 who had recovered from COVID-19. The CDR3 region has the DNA TGTGCCAGCTCACCGGGGACAGTCAGGTTCTACGAGCAGTACTTC. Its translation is CASSPGTVRFYEQYF.